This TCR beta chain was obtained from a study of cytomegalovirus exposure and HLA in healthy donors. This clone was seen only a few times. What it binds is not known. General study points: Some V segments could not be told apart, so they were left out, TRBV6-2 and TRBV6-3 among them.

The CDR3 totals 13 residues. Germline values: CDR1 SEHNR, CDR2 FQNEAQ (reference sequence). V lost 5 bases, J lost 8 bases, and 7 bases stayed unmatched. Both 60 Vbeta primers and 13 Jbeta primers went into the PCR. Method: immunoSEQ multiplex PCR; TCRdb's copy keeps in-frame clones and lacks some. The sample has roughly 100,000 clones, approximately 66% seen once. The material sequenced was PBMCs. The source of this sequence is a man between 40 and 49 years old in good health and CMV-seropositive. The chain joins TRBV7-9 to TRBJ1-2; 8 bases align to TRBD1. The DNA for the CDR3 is TGTGCCAGCAGCAATCAGGGGGCGCAGGGCTACACCTTC. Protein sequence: CASSNQGAQGYTF. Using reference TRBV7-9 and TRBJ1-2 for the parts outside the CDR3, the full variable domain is DTGVSQNPRHKITKRGQNVTFRCDPISEHNRLYWYRQTLGQGPEFLTYFQNEAQLEKSRLLSDRFSAERPKGSFSTLEIQRTEQGDSAMYLCASSNQGAQGYTFGSGTRLTVV.